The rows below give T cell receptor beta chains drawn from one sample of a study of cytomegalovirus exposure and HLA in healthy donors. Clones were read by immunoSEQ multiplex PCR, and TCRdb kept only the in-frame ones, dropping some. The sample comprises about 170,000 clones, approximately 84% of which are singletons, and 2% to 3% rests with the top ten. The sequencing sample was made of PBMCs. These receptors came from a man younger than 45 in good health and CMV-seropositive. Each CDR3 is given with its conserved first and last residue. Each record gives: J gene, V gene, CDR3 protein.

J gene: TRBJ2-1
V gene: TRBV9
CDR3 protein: CASSVDGDYVYNEQFF

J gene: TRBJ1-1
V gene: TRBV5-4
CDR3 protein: CASNGPSLEGGTEAFF

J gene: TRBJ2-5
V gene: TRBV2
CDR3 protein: CASSERGYQETQYF

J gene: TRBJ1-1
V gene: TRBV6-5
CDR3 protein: CASSYGQGAEAFF

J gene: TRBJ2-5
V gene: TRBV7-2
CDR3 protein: CASSLAVGGGQETQYF

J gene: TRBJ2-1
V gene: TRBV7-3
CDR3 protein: CASSLVSGRPSDEQFF

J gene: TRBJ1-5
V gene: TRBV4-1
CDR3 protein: CASSIISNQPQHF

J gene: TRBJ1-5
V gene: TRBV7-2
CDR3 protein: CASSLGMTANQPQHF

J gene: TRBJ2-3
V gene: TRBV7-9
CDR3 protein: CASTETQGRSDTQYF

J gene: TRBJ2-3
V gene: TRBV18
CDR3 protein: CASSPRTGKTDTQYF

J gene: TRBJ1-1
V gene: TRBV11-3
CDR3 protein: CASSLQGSSTEAFF

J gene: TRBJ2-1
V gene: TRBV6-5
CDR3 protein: CASSHDRAGTNEQFF

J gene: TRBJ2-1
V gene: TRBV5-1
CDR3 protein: CASSGELAGGTYNEQFF

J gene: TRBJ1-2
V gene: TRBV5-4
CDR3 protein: CASSFDRIYGYTF

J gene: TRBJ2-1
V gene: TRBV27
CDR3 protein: CASSKSSGRAWNEQFF

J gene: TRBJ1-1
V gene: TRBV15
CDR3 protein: CATSGIPGGQTEAFF

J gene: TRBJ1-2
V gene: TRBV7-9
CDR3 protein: CSSSLVRKRPNYGYTF

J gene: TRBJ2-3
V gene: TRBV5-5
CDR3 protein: CASSLSGTSSQRGDTQYF

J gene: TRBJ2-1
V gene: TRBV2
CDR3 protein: CASTGTGAFGEQFF

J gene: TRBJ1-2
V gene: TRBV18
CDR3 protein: CASSPGVIEGYGYTF

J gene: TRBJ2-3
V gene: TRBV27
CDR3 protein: CASSLLAGSTDTQYF